The 7 T cell receptor beta chains below come from one sample, sequenced in a study of metastatic and nonmetastatic thyroid tumors. Prior to thyroid surgery, none of the patients had received any treatment. MiXCR was used by TCRdb to re-call the PCR reads. The sample contains roughly 6,600 clones, about 32% of which appear only once. Material for sequencing was adjacent normal tissue. The source is a female donor with papillary thyroid cancer or a benign thyroid nodule (not recorded which). Some clones in this sample may be carry-over from other donors' samples.

CDR3 in amino acids: CASSLASVQGRTDTQYF. The CDR3 DNA follows: TGTGCCAGCAGCTTGGCATCCGTTCAGGGGCGCACAGATACGCAGTATTTT. J is TRBJ2-3 and V is TRBV5-4, with a possible D match to TRBD1 (6 bases). The CDR3 has 17 residues. V was trimmed by 0 bases and J by 1 base, leaving 15 bases between them. Looked up from germline, CDR1 is SGHNT and CDR2 is YYREEE (reference sequence).

This clone was recorded a few times. The chain joins TRBV20-1 to TRBJ1-1; possible D gene TRBD1, 5 bases. This CDR3 is built from 14 residues. Germline assignment: CDR1 DFQATT and CDR2 SNEGSKA (reference sequence). Trimming shortened V by 1 base and J by 3 bases, and 12 bases separated the two germline ends. The CDR3 sequence: CSARGPGGDTEAFF. The CDR3 DNA reads as TGCAGTGCTAGAGGCCCAGGAGGGGACACTGAAGCTTTCTTT.

The V and J genes are TRBV12-3 or TRBV12-4 and TRBJ2-7, with D unresolved. CDR3 length: 13 residues. The V and J ends lost 6 bases and 3 bases respectively, with 12 bases between them. DNA of the CDR3: TGTGCCAGCAGCGTACAAGTCTTCTACGAGCAGTACTTC. The encoded protein is CASSVQVFYEQYF.

This clone turned up a few times. J is TRBJ2-3 and V is TRBV12-3 or TRBV12-4; D gene uncertain. Trimming pared 5 bases from V and 2 bases from J, leaving 2 bases between. The CDR3 length is 11 residues. CDR3 nucleotide sequence: TGTGCCAGCAGTGTCACAGATACGCAGTATTTT. Translation gives CASSVTDTQYF.

The rearrangement joins TRBV6-1 to TRBJ1-1, with D unclear. CDR3 size: 14 residues. V was pared by 3 bases and J by 1 base, with 9 bases between. Germline assignment: CDR1 MNHNS and CDR2 SASEGT. The CDR3, as DNA: TGTGCCAGCAGTGAGGCACACTCGAACACTGAAGCTTTCTTT. Residues: CASSEAHSNTEAFF.

This clone was seen just once. The chain employs TRBV20-1 and TRBJ2-7; possible D gene TRBD2, 6 bases. Trimming took off 4 bases at V and 0 bases at J, with 16 bases between the two ends. This CDR3 has 15 amino acids. Germline assignment: CDR1 DFQATT and CDR2 SNEGSKA (reference sequence). The CDR3 spells CSANPVGGRSYEQYF. The CDR3 nucleotides are TGCAGTGCTAACCCTGTGGGGGGACGCTCCTACGAGCAGTACTTC.

This chain uses TRBV6-2 or TRBV6-3 with TRBJ2-4, with 8 bases fitting TRBD2. The germline V gene has CDR1 MNHEY and CDR2 SVGEGT. Unmatched junction bases numbered 13, after V lost 6 bases and J lost 0 bases. The CDR3 consists of 18 residues. CDR3 amino acids: CASRPVGGLGLAKNIQYF. The CDR3 bases are TGTGCCAGCAGACCAGTAGGGGGACTAGGTCTAGCCAAAAACATTCAGTACTTC.